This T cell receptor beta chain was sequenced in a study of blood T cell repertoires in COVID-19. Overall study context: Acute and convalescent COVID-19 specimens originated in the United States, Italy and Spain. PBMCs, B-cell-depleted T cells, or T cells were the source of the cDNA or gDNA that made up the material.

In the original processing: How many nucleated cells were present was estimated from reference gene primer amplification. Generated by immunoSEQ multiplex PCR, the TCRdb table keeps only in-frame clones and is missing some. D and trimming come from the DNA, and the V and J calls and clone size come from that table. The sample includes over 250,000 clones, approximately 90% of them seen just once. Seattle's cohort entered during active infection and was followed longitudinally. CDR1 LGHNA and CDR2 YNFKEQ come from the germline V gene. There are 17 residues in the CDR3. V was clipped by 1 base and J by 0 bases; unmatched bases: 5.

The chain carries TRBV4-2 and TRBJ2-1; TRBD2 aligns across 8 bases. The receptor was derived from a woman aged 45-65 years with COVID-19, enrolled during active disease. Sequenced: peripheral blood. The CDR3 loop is CASSQGAAGGSYNEQFF. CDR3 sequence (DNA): TGTGCCAGCAGCCAAGGGGCGGCGGGGGGCTCCTACAATGAGCAGTTCTTC.